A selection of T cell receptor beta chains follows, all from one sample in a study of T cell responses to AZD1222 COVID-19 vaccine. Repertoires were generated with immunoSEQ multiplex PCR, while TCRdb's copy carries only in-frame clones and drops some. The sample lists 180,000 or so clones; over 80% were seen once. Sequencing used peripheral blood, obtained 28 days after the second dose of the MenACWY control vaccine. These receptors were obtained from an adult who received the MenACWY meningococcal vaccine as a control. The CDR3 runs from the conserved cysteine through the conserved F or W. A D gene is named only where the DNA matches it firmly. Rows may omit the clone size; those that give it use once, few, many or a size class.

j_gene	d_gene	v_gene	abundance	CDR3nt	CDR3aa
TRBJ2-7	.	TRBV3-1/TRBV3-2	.	TGTGCCAGCAGCCAATGGCAGATTCCCCACGAGCAGTACTTC	CASSQWQIPHEQYF
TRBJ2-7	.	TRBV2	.	TGTGCCAGCAGGGGTTCCTACGAGCAGTACTTC	CASRGSYEQYF
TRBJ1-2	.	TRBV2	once	TGTGCCAGCAGTGAAGCGCGGGCTTCGATCTATGGCTACACCTTC	CASSEARASIYGYTF
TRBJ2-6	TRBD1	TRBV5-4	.	TGTGCCAGCAGCATCCATGTGACAGGGCCCTCTGGGGCCAACGTCCTGACTTTC	CASSIHVTGPSGANVLTF
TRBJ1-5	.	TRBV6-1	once	TGTGCCAGCAGTGAATCCCCGCATAGCAATCAGCCCCAGCATTTT	CASSESPHSNQPQHF
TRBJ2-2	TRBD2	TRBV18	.	TGTGCCAGCTCACCACCGGGAGGGCTGAACACCGGGGAGCTGTTTTTT	CASSPPGGLNTGELFF
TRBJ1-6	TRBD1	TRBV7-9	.	TGTGCCAGCAGCTTACAGGGGGCAGGTAATTCACCCCTCCACTTT	CASSLQGAGNSPLHF
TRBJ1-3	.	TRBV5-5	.	TGTGCCAGCAGCTACGATCAGAGCTCTGGAAACACCATATATTTT	CASSYDQSSGNTIYF
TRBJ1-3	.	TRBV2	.	TGTGCCAGCAGTGACGGATCTGGAAACACCATATATTTT	CASSDGSGNTIYF
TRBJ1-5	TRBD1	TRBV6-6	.	TGTGCCAGCAGTACCACAGGGGAACAGCCCCAGCATTTT	CASSTTGEQPQHF
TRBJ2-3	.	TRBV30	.	TGTGCCTGGAGTGTGCGAGGGGGAGATACGCAGTATTTT	CAWSVRGGDTQYF
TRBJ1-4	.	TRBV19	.	TGTGCCAGTAGTTTGGGGACCGCCAATAATGAAAAACTGTTTTTT	CASSLGTANNEKLFF
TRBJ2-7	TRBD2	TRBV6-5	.	TGTGCCAGCAGGACGCGGGGGGAGACCTACGAGCAGTACTTC	CASRTRGETYEQYF
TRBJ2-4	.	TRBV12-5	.	TGTGCTAGTGGCCTCGGACTCGCCAAAAACATTCAGTACTTC	CASGLGLAKNIQYF
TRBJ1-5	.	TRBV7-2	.	TGTGCCAGCAGCTTAGAGCTGGCCCCTCGTGATCAGCCCCAGCATTTT	CASSLELAPRDQPQHF
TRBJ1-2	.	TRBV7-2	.	TGTGCCAGCAGCTTAGATGGGGGAGGCTACACCTTC	CASSLDGGGYTF
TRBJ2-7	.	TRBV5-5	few	TGTGCCAGCAGCTTCGGCGGTTCCTACGAGCAGTACTTC	CASSFGGSYEQYF
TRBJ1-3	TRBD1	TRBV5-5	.	TGTGCCAGCAGCCCCGGACAGGGGGCTCAATTAGTGGCCTCTGGAAACACCATATATTTT	CASSPGQGAQLVASGNTIYF
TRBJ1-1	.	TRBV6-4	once	TGTGCCAGCAGATACACTGAAGCTTTCTTT	CASRYTEAFF
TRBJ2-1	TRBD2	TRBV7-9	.	TGTGCCAGCAGCTTATCGGTAAAACTAGCGGGCTACAATGAGCAGTTCTTC	CASSLSVKLAGYNEQFF
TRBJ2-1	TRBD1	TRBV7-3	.	TGTGCCAGCAGCCGTGACAGGGGGGGCTACAATGAGCAGTTCTTC	CASSRDRGGYNEQFF
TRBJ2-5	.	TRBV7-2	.	TGTGCCAGCAGCCTCCGAGGGACCCAGTACTTC	CASSLRGTQYF
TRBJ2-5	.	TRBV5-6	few	TGTGCCAGCAGGGCCGTCTCTAAAGAGACCCAGTACTTC	CASRAVSKETQYF
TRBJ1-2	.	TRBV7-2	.	TGTGCCAGCAGCTTAGGCTCGGTTTACTATGGCTACACCTTC	CASSLGSVYYGYTF
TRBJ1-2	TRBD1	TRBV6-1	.	TGTGCCAGCAGTGAAGGACAGGGCTTCTATGGCTACACCTTC	CASSEGQGFYGYTF
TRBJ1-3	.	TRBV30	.	TGTGCCTGGAGTGACTACGACTCTGGAAACACCATATATTTT	CAWSDYDSGNTIYF
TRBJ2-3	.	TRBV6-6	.	TGTGCCAGCAGCAGGTTTGGAGGAGATACGCAGTATTTT	CASSRFGGDTQYF
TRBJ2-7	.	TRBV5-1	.	TGCGCCAGCAGCAAGGACACCGTCTACGAGCAGTACTTC	CASSKDTVYEQYF
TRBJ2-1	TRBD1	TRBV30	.	TGTGCCTGGAGTGTAAGACAGGGATCTGACAATGAGCAGTTCTTC	CAWSVRQGSDNEQFF
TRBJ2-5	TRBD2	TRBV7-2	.	TGTGCCAGCAGCTTCCAACTAGCGGGCCAAGAGACCCAGTACTTC	CASSFQLAGQETQYF
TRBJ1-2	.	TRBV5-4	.	TGTGCCAGCAGCTTGGGATGGGGCACTGGCTACACCTTC	CASSLGWGTGYTF
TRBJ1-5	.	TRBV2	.	TGTGCCAGCAGGGACGACATCCAGCCCCAGCATTTT	CASRDDIQPQHF
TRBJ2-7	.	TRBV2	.	TGTGCCAGCAGTGAAGCGATTGGACAGTCGCGGTACGAGCAGTACTTC	CASSEAIGQSRYEQYF
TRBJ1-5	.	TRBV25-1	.	TGTGCCAGCCCGCCCCCGAAAAATCAGCCCCAGCATTTT	CASPPPKNQPQHF
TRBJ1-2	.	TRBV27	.	TGTGCCAGCAGCCCCGTTTCCCGTGGGGGAAACTATGGCTACACCTTC	CASSPVSRGGNYGYTF
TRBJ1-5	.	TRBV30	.	TGTGCCTGGAGTATGGACAGCAATCAGCCCCAGCATTTT	CAWSMDSNQPQHF
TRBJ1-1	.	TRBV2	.	TGTGCCAGCACAGCACAGGATCTCTACACTGAAGCTTTCTTT	CASTAQDLYTEAFF
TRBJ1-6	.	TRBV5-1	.	TGCGCCAGCAGCTTAAATGGACAGAAGAATTCACCCCTCCACTTT	CASSLNGQKNSPLHF
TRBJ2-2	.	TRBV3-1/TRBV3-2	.	TGTGCCAGCAGCCTCCTGGGAACCGGGGAGCTGTTTTTT	CASSLLGTGELFF
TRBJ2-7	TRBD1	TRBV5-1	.	TGCGCCAGCTCCGGGACAGCCTCCTACTACGAGCAGTACTTC	CASSGTASYYEQYF
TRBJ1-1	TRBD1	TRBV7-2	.	TGTGCCAGCAGCTTAAGGAGAGGACAGGGGGCCCTTGAAGCTTTCTTT	CASSLRRGQGALEAFF
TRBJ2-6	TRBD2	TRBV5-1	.	TGCGCCAGCAGCTTCCTAGCGGGGGGGCGCTCTGGGGCCAACGTCCTGACTTTC	CASSFLAGGRSGANVLTF
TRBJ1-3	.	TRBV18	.	TGTGCCAGCTCACCTCTAGACAGGGGAAACACCATATATTTT	CASSPLDRGNTIYF
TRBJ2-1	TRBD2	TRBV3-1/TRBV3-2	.	TGTGCCAGCAGCCAAGATACGGGCCTAGCGGGTGCTGCGGAGCAGTTCTTC	CASSQDTGLAGAAEQFF
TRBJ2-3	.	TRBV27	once	TGTGCCAGCAGTCCTCCTATGGGGCATACGCAGTATTTT	CASSPPMGHTQYF
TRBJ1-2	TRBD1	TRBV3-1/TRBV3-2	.	TGTGCCAGCAGCCTCGACAGGGCGGGCGGCTACACCTTC	CASSLDRAGGYTF
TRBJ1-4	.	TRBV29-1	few	TGCAGCGTCGGGGGCGGTAATGAAAAACTGTTTTTT	CSVGGGNEKLFF
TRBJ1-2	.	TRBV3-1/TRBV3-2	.	TGTGCCAGCAGCCAACGCGGCGGCTACACCTTC	CASSQRGGYTF
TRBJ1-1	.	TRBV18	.	TGTGCCAGCTCACCCTCGTCAGAGAGCACTGAAGCTTTCTTT	CASSPSSESTEAFF
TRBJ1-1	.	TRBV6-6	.	TGTGCCAGCAGCTTCAGGCCGGGGACAACTCTTCCTGGGAACACTGAAGCTTTCTTT	CASSFRPGTTLPGNTEAFF